This TCR beta chain stems from a study of blood T cells in healthy people across ages. Study outcomes and limitations: Because sorting was not performed, PBMCs prevented conclusive naive versus antigen-experienced comparison. The long-lived group displayed more naive CD4+ cells, plus higher diversity, than the aged donors did.

Each donor gave approximately 9.7 milliliters of peripheral blood. Details on this clonotype: As yet, its antigen is unknown.

A second roughly 6 to 12 cycle PCR used barcoded and J-beta primers. Unique molecular identifiers of 12 random nucleotides labeled each cDNA. TCRdb reanalysed the 5' RACE reads using MiXCR and keeps one entry per CDR3 protein. In the table there are roughly 1.4 million distinct CDR3 sequences, approximately 59% of which are singletons. CDR1 SGHVS and CDR2 FQNEAQ come from the germline V gene. V was clipped by 7 bases and J by 7 bases, with 23 bases between them. The CDR3 is made up of 16 amino acids. The sequenced material came from blood. The source is a man aged 18-30 years in good health. The rearrangement uses TRBV7-8 and TRBJ2-1; a possible D gene is TRBD2 (5 bases). CDR3 protein: CASNHRSRGLGNEQFF. In DNA form, the CDR3 reads TGTGCCAGCAACCATCGCTCACGGGGTCTCGGTAATGAGCAGTTCTTC.